This record looks at one T cell receptor beta chain sequence and its context. This sample was included in a study of human T cells and chemical hapten exposure. The wider study: Patch tests delivered 0.01% DPC to the upper back and were evaluated at 6 days.

The library tagged each cDNA molecule with unique molecular identifiers. TCRdb ran MiXCR on the RACE reads and lists one entry per CDR3 protein. Of about 140,000 distinct CDR3 sequences listed, 10% to 15% are singletons. The CDR3 length is 13 residues. V lost 6 bases and J lost 3, with 12 bases in between. The germline gives CDR1 SNHLY, CDR2 FYNNEI. This sample's time point: patch test 2, 6 weeks after DPC sensitization. The treatment was: therapeutic diphenylcyclopropenone sensitization with weekly scalp DPC. Only after blood had been drawn was each patch test applied. This TCR was recovered from a woman aged 45-59 years with alopecia areata. Some clones in this sample may be carry-over from other donors' samples. The material was whole blood, obtained in connection with sensitization to the hapten diphenylcyclopropenone (DPC). The chain carries TRBV2 and TRBJ2-7, with no clear D. CDR3 region: CASSRARLYEQYF. The CDR3 DNA reads as TGTGCCAGCAGCCGGGCCCGCCTCTACGAGCAGTACTTC.